Shown below are 14 T cell receptor beta chains from a single sample sequenced in a study of vaccination and CD4 T cells after COVID-19. Treatment defined: roughly 11-day PBMC culture with coronavirus spike peptide pools or control peptides (ViraFEST assay). What these receptors recognize is not known. With the Oncomine TCR Beta short-read assay, DNA from cultured CD4+ T cells was sequenced. MiXCR, applied by TCRdb to the PCR reads, yields one record per CDR3 protein. The sample holds roughly 10,000 distinct CDR3 sequences, approximately 69% seen once. The sequencing input was CD4+ T cells from blood, cultured in vitro. Receptors originate from a human donor who had recovered from COVID-19.

The CDR3 here is CSALLRPGAFF. CDR3 coding DNA: TGCAGTGCTTTACTCAGGCCGGGGGCTTTCTTT. The chain joins TRBV20-1 to TRBJ1-1; D not resolved. The length of the CDR3 is 11 residues. The V end lost 5 bases, the J end lost 11 bases, and 15 bases lay between the germline ends. The V gene's germline CDR1 is DFQATT and CDR2 SNEGSKA (reference sequence).

The chain uses TRBV24-1 and TRBJ2-3, with 8 bases identical to TRBD2. From germline, CDR1 is KGHDR and CDR2 SFDVKD. The ends lost 1 base at V and 2 bases at J; junction bases unmatched: 4. The CDR3 sequence is 16 residues long. The CDR3 region is CATSDFKRGYTDTQYF. CDR3 coding DNA: TGTGCCACCAGTGATTTCAAGCGGGGGTACACAGATACGCAGTATTTT.

The V call is TRBV7-2, the J call TRBJ1-2; 11 positions match TRBD1. The CDR3 sequence is 16 residues long. Unmatched junction bases numbered 8, after V lost 1 base and J lost 7 bases. Germline V gene data show CDR1 as SGHTA and CDR2 as FQGNSA. The CDR3 DNA reads as TGTGCCAGCAGCTTAGGTGGGACAGGGGGGACCAGTGGCTACACCTTC. It translates to CASSLGGTGGTSGYTF.

This clonotype was recorded a few times. The chain joins TRBV5-4 to TRBJ2-1; D gene ambiguous. Germline assignment: CDR1 SGHNT and CDR2 YYREEE (reference sequence). The germline V and J ends were trimmed by 0 bases and 9 bases, with 7 bases remaining between them. This CDR3 has 12 amino acids. The CDR3, as DNA: TGTGCCAGCAGCTTGGTAGCTGGTGAGCAGTTCTTC. It is translated as CASSLVAGEQFF.

The chain recombines TRBV6-1 with TRBJ1-1; TRBD1 might be the D (6 bases). This CDR3 region has 14 residues. Germline V gene data show CDR1 as MNHNS and CDR2 as SASEGT. V lost 2 bases to trimming and J lost 10 bases, with 17 bases between them. The CDR3, as DNA: TGTGCCAGCAGTGAAAGTCGGGGGGCAATTGGAGCTTTCTTT. It is translated as CASSESRGAIGAFF.

Regarding this clonotype: Since no conserved phenylalanine or tryptophan closes the CDR3, a read error is the likely cause. V and J are TRBV19 and TRBJ1-3, with D maybe TRBD1 (6 bases). The CDR3 length is 16 residues. Between the trimmed V and J ends, which lost 5 bases and 1 base, there was a span of 15 bases. Germline CDR1 and CDR2: LNHDA and SQIVND (reference sequence). The DNA of the CDR3 is TGTGCCAGTAGTGAATGGGACATCGGGTCTGGAAACACCATATATTCT. Translation gives CASSEWDIGSGNTIYS.

The chain uses TRBV27 and TRBJ2-2, with D perhaps matching TRBD1 (5 bases). CDR3 length: 13 amino acids. The germline CDR1 and CDR2 sequences are MNHEY and SMNVEV (reference sequence). The V gene lost 10 bases and the J gene lost 0 bases, with 9 bases spanning the gap. The CDR3 sequence is CAIQTANTGELFF. The CDR3 region has the DNA TGTGCCATCCAGACAGCGAACACCGGGGAGCTGTTTTTT.

V usage is TRBV15 and J usage is TRBJ2-3; 13 bases agree with TRBD2. Germline V CDR1 and CDR2: LNHNV, YYDKDF (reference sequence). The CDR3 totals 17 residues. The V segment lost 0 bases and the J segment 6 bases; nucleotides outside the gene matches: 6. CDR3 in amino acids: CATSRDRTSGSFDTQYF. The CDR3 bases are TGTGCCACCAGCAGAGATAGGACTAGCGGGAGTTTTGATACGCAGTATTTT.

The V call is TRBV7-2, the J call TRBJ1-1; perhaps TRBD1 as D (6 bases). V was shortened by 5 bases and J by 10 bases, with 17 bases between the two germline ends. The CDR3 sequence is 13 residues long. Germline-derived CDR1 and CDR2 are SGHTA and FQGNSA. CDR3 protein: CASSVQGTNGAFF. The CDR3 bases are TGTGCCAGCAGCGTCCAGGGGACCAACGGAGCTTTCTTT. The variable domain in full, with the rest retrieved from reference TRBV7-2 and TRBJ1-1, is GAGVSQSPSNKVTEKGKDVELRCDPISGHTALYWYRQSLGQGLEFLIYFQGNSAPDKSGLPSDRFSAERTGGSVSTLTIQRTQQEDSAVYLCASSVQGTNGAFFGQGTRLTVV.

The rearrangement uses TRBV7-2 and TRBJ1-5, with D unclear. The germline gives CDR1 SGHTA, CDR2 FQGNSA. The CDR3 extends over 14 amino acids. Trimming removed 3 bases from V and 9 bases from J, with 15 bases in between. The CDR3 DNA reads as TGTGCCAGCAGCTTGGCGCCAGGCAAGGGGCCCCAGCATTTT. Protein: CASSLAPGKGPQHF.

This chain uses TRBV11-2 with TRBJ1-2; D is undetermined. V was shortened by 3 bases and J by 1 base, with 6 bases between the two germline ends. Germline V CDR1 and CDR2: SGHAT, FQNNGV. The CDR3 consists of 13 residues. DNA of the CDR3: TGTGCCAGCAGCTTGGACTTTAACTATGGCTACACCTTC. This gives the protein CASSLDFNYGYTF.

The chain is built from TRBV6-5 and TRBJ1-2, with D perhaps matching TRBD1 (6 bases). Trimming stripped 0 bases from V and 3 bases from J, with 11 bases between. The CDR3 runs to 15 residues. Germline CDR1 and CDR2: MNHEY and SVGAGI. The CDR3 sequence: CASSYSSGGDYGYTF. The DNA for the CDR3 is TGTGCCAGCAGTTACTCGTCGGGGGGCGACTATGGCTACACCTTC.

This clonotype appeared a few times. The chain couples TRBV7-2 to TRBJ1-5, with 9 bases lining up with TRBD1. CDR3 length: 17 amino acids. Trimming took 5 bases from V and 4 from J; bases not matched to a gene: 12. Germline-derived CDR1 and CDR2 are SGHTA and FQGNSA. CDR3 sequence (DNA): TGTGCCAGCAGCGTGGACAGGGGACCGTCAGGAAATCAGCCCCAGCATTTT. Its translation: CASSVDRGPSGNQPQHF.

This clonotype is termed medium-sized (0.01 to 0.1%). The chain carries TRBV2 and TRBJ2-3; 15 bases map to TRBD2. Germline V gene sequence: CDR1 SNHLY, CDR2 FYNNEI. Losses at the gene ends were 6 bases for V and 0 bases for J; bases not matched to a gene: 7. This CDR3 contains 18 residues. CDR3 nucleotide sequence: TGTGCCAGCAGGTGGGGGACTAGCGGGGGGAAAAGCACAGATACGCAGTATTTT. Its protein is CASRWGTSGGKSTDTQYF.